One and the same sample provided the 15 T cell receptor beta chains below, sequenced in a study of T cell responses to AZD1222 COVID-19 vaccine. The data were produced by immunoSEQ multiplex PCR, yet TCRdb's version contains in-frame clones alone and is incomplete. The table includes around 150,000 clones, nearly 95% detected once. Sequencing used peripheral blood, obtained on day 0 of AZD1222 vaccination. These receptors all come from an adult in good health.

The chain couples TRBV12-3 or TRBV12-4 to TRBJ1-1, with unresolved D. The CDR3 consists of 11 residues. Here the CDR3 DNA reads TGTGCGCTGGCCCTGAACACTGAAGCTTTCTTT. It encodes CALALNTEAFF.

The chain uses TRBV5-6 and TRBJ1-1; unclear D gene. CDR1 is SGHDT and CDR2 is YYEEEE in the germline V gene. The CDR3 length is 12 residues. The V end lost 4 bases, the J end lost 6 bases, and 10 bases lay between the germline ends. CDR3 amino acids: CASSGRWAEAFF. In nucleotides, the CDR3 is TGTGCCAGCAGCGGAAGGTGGGCTGAAGCTTTCTTT.

The chain uses TRBV7-3 and TRBJ1-2; D not certain. Trimming cost V 6 bases and J 4 bases, with 12 bases left between them. Germline V gene lookup returns CDR1 SGHTA and CDR2 FQGTGA. The CDR3 runs to 13 residues. CDR3 nucleotides: TGTGCCAGCAGTCAAAACGAAGGCTATGGCTACACCTTC. Translation gives CASSQNEGYGYTF. Full variable domain (outside the CDR3, taken from reference TRBV7-3 and TRBJ1-2): GAGVSQTPSNKVTEKGKYVELRCDPISGHTALYWYRQSLGQGPEFLIYFQGTGAADDSGLPNDRFFAVRPEGSVSTLKIQRTERGDSAVYLCASSQNEGYGYTFGSGTRLTVV.

This clone is a singleton in its sample. This rearrangement joins TRBV3-1 (or the pseudogene TRBV3-2) to TRBJ2-7; 8 nucleotides agree with TRBD1. Germline assignment: CDR1 LGHDT and CDR2 YNNKEL (reference sequence). Trimming at V came to 3 bases and at J to 4 bases, leaving 11 bases not matched to a gene. The CDR3 totals 16 residues. DNA of the CDR3: TGTGCCAGCAGCCAGGGCATTGACAGGGGACGATACGAGCAGTACTTC. This translates into CASSQGIDRGRYEQYF.

The CDR3 reads CASSLWQGGDTQYF. The CDR3 nucleotides read TGTGCCAGCAGTTTATGGCAGGGAGGAGATACGCAGTATTTT. J is TRBJ2-3 and V is TRBV27; D perhaps matches TRBD2 (6 bases). Trimming removed 1 base at V and 5 bases at J, with 10 bases between. CDR3 size: 14 residues. CDR1 and CDR2 from the germline V gene are MNHEY and SMNVEV (reference sequence).

This chain connects TRBV18 to TRBJ1-3; D might be TRBD1 (5 bases). Germline V gives CDR1 KGHSH, CDR2 LQKENI. The CDR3 contains 15 residues. Trimming pared 1 base from V and 4 bases from J, leaving 11 bases between. Here the CDR3 reads CASSPRRGSGNTIYF. CDR3 nucleotides: TGTGCCAGCTCACCACGGCGGGGCTCGGGAAACACCATATATTTT.

This clone has more than one count but fewer than ten. This chain joins TRBV19 and TRBJ2-1, with TRBD2 matching 7 bases. CDR3 length: 15 amino acids. V gave up 1 base and J gave up 7 bases; unmatched junction bases: 7. The V gene's germline CDR1 is LNHDA and CDR2 SQIVND (reference sequence). As DNA, the CDR3 is TGTGCCAGTAGTATAGGGGGAGGGCAAGGAAATGAGCAGTTCTTC. Encoded protein: CASSIGGGQGNEQFF.

The CDR3 region is CASSAGTGLYEQYF. The CDR3 nucleotides read TGTGCCAGCAGCGCCGGGACAGGGCTATACGAGCAGTACTTC. The chain combines TRBV7-9 with TRBJ2-7; 9 bases match TRBD1. There are 14 residues in the CDR3. Losses at the gene ends were 5 bases for V and 4 bases for J; bases not matched to a gene: 6. Germline CDR1 reads SEHNR; CDR2 reads FQNEAQ (reference sequence).

The chain is built from TRBV10-2 and TRBJ2-3; TRBD2 might be the D (5 bases). Germline CDR1 reads WSHSY; CDR2 reads SAAADI. The CDR3 is 13 residues long. Trimming took 6 bases from V and 6 from J, leaving 13 bases between them. CDR3: CASSAQAADTQYF. DNA for the CDR3: TGCGCCAGCAGCGCCCAAGCGGCGGATACGCAGTATTTT.

The rearrangement links TRBV19 to TRBJ2-1; maybe TRBD1 (6 bases). The V end lost 3 bases, the J end lost 2 bases, and 17 bases lay between the germline ends. Germline values: CDR1 LNHDA, CDR2 SQIVND (reference sequence). The CDR3 runs 17 residues. For the CDR3, the DNA is TGTGCCAGTAGTATTTCTTGGACAGCCTTAACCTACAATGAGCAGTTCTTC. It encodes CASSISWTALTYNEQFF.

This sequence joins TRBV7-9 and TRBJ2-5; 10 positions match TRBD2. The CDR3 consists of 16 residues. Losses at the gene ends were 6 bases for V and 5 bases for J; bases not matched to a gene: 12. CDR1 and CDR2 (germline): SEHNR, FQNEAQ (reference sequence). The CDR3 is CASRTASGSLSETQYF. DNA of the CDR3: TGTGCCAGCAGGACCGCTAGCGGGAGTCTGAGTGAGACCCAGTACTTC.

The J gene is TRBJ2-1, the V gene TRBV7-2; D is undetermined. From germline, CDR1 is SGHTA and CDR2 FQGNSA. V lost 5 bases and J 9 bases, leaving 23 bases between the germline ends. This CDR3 contains 16 residues. CDR3 coding DNA: TGTGCCAGCAGCCCAATTTCGGCGCTGTCAGTGGGTGAGCAGTTCTTC. Its translation is CASSPISALSVGEQFF.

This clone appeared a few times. This chain uses TRBV2 with TRBJ1-4, with 7 bases identical to TRBD1. The CDR3 has 14 residues. V was pared by 4 bases and J by 4 bases, with 3 bases of the junction left unmatched. Germline CDR1 reads SNHLY; CDR2 reads FYNNEI. This CDR3 reads CASSGGQLNEKLFF. CDR3 bases: TGTGCCAGCAGTGGGGGACAGCTTAATGAAAAACTGTTTTTT. Together with reference TRBV2 and TRBJ1-4, the CDR3 gives the full variable domain: EPEVTQTPSHQVTQMGQEVILRCVPISNHLYFYWYRQILGQKVEFLVSFYNNEISEKSEIFDDQFSVERPDGSNFTLKIRSTKLEDSAMYFCASSGGQLNEKLFFGSGTQLSVL.

The chain joins TRBV11-2 to TRBJ2-5; D unresolved. The V end was cut by 3 bases, the J end by 3 bases, with 2 bases between. Germline CDR1 reads SGHAT; CDR2 reads FQNNGV. This CDR3 has 11 amino acids. The CDR3 region has the DNA TGTGCCAGCAGCTTTGAAGAGACCCAGTACTTC. It translates to CASSFEETQYF. Full variable domain (outside the CDR3, taken from reference TRBV11-2 and TRBJ2-5): EAGVAQSPRYKIIEKRQSVAFWCNPISGHATLYWYQQILGQGPKLLIQFQNNGVVDDSQLPKDRFSAERLKGVDSTLKIQPAKLEDSAVYLCASSFEETQYFGPGTRLLVL.

The chain couples TRBV20-1 to TRBJ2-1; tentatively, D is TRBD1 (5 bases). Looked up from germline, CDR1 is DFQATT and CDR2 is SNEGSKA (reference sequence). The CDR3 contains 13 residues. The germline V and J ends were trimmed by 3 bases and 5 bases, with 11 bases remaining between them. CDR3 sequence reads: CSASYQGNNEQFF. As DNA, the CDR3 is TGCAGTGCTAGTTACCAGGGCAACAATGAGCAGTTCTTC.